Included here is one T cell receptor beta chain sequence, with context. Its binding antigen is unknown. Qualities for individual bases were not recorded, and no much larger clone is one base off. The cohort consisted of 650 to 850 healthy bone marrow donors. At the time of sampling, all cohort members were nominally healthy, though unrecorded immune exposures were likely present. Of the approximately 700 cohort members, approximately 300 had positive CMV serostatus and 350 to 450 had negative CMV serostatus, and CMV serostatus was not recorded for the donor. Every donor gave a peripheral blood sample, and the peripheral blood mononuclear cells from that sample were used for TCR beta sequencing. Genomic DNA extraction from the blood cell samples was performed with the Qiagen DNeasy Blood Extraction Kit. CDR1 and CDR2 are read off the germline V gene (reference sequence) as WNHNN and SYGVQD. Counted from cysteine to phenylalanine, this CDR3 has 15 amino acids. Only the CDR3 DNA is retained, 45 bases long and in frame from the first base.

These data originate in a study of cytomegalovirus exposure and HLA in healthy donors listed by TCRdb under 2017. Concerning the study at large: According to an earlier analysis of 587 of the donors, about 180 million T cells yielded 120 million or so unique TCR beta sequences and roughly 280 Gb of sequence data. An early release covering some 640 HLA-typed donors comprised about 300 gigabases of sequencing data and roughly 85 million unique TCR sequences. The genetic ancestry cluster associated with self-reported Caucasian donors included about four fifths of the roughly 360 genotyped donors. The study was designed to test whether signatures of past pathogen exposure could be identified by cataloging public T cell receptors. The study profiled the T cell repertoires of about 720 subjects by immunosequencing and related them to cytomegalovirus serostatus. A separate validation cohort of approximately 120 different subjects was used in addition to the roughly 700-subject first cohort. The study combined high-throughput TCR immunosequencing, statistical association of individual TCRs with disease status, and machine learning to predict cytomegalovirus infection status. A later analysis re-examined previously published TCR beta repertoires from hundreds of donors and added high-resolution HLA genotyping to investigate patterns of TCR occurrence. In the later analysis, no new phenotypic data were used to find candidate immune exposures; instead, reliance was placed on TCR beta sequences and their occurrence across donors. To decide whether each TCR beta V gene segment behaved as functional or pseudogenic, an earlier analysis of some 570 of the donors relied on high-throughput TCR beta sequencing. Donor age, sex, ethnicity and CMV serostatus were compiled together with the repertoire data. Genome-wide SNP genotypes for about 65% of the 666 donors were used in a later genetic analysis, which treated that subset as a discovery cohort. Every discovery cohort repertoire had been produced on one sequencing platform. Class I and class II HLA loci were covered by the typing at four-digit resolution. The number of donors typed differed by locus, with about 629-640 for A, B, C, DRB1 and DQB1, around 500 for DQA1, about 610 for DPA1, and some 440 for DPB1. Roughly 5 DR-DQ haplotypes were treated as single units for association and clustering because of strong linkage in the cohort. On average, around 240,000 unique TCR beta nucleotide sequences were sequenced per donor among a few hundred genotyped donors of the cohort, with approximately 18% of those sequences being non-productive. Findings and caveats that apply to the study as a whole: A cluster of highly shared sequence variants was judged likely to be a technical artifact of the sequencing pipeline. In a later analysis, HLA-associated TCR beta chains showed more clonal expansion and lower generation probabilities than non-associated chains that were equally common. According to the authors, the approach could potentially be generalized to other disease states and immunological phenotypes. Immune exposure information for the cohort was limited to CMV serostatus. The cohort was sequenced for TCR beta chains only, and without alpha or paired-chain data the features that could be detected were limited. In an earlier analysis of approximately 590 of the donors, most TCR beta V segments appeared in productive rearrangements about 90% or about 30% of the time, broadly matching IMGT annotations. HLA typing was unavailable for some donors at each locus, so association tests used only the typed subset. Presence/absence analyses assumed roughly uniform sequencing depth across donors, an assumption that may not hold. Specific HLA alleles were associated with over 15,000 TCR beta sequences at a false discovery rate of 0.05 in a later analysis. Several of the top co-occurrence clusters appeared to be linked to parvovirus B19, influenza, CMV and Epstein-Barr virus, according to a later analysis. In vitro tests confirmed that a few of the cytomegalovirus-associated TCR beta chains recognize cytomegalovirus antigens. Assigning TCR associations to individual alleles was difficult when HLA alleles, especially DR and DQ, strongly co-occurred. While some public TCRs were present in many individuals, most TCR sequences turned up only very rarely across donors. In a later analysis, the rate of TCR association differed among HLA loci, with DRB1 alleles having the most associated TCRs and HLA-C alleles having the fewest. Most CMV-associated TCR beta chains appeared to be HLA-restricted in a later analysis, and the HLA associations seemed to be driven largely by CMV exposure. According to a later genetic analysis, donors in an Asian-associated ancestry cluster had fewer N-insertions in productive TCRs than the roughly 660-donor mean. Correlated functional status among segregating V segments might be attributable to linkage disequilibrium, but an unknown experimental factor could not be ruled out. V-gene and J-gene trimming of TCR beta chains was associated with a missense DCLRE1C variant in a later genetic analysis, and the association was replicated in an independent cohort. The classifier was reported to diagnose cytomegalovirus status with high specificity and sensitivity in both the original cohort and the validation cohort. A total of roughly 160 TCR beta chains were listed by the study as associated with cytomegalovirus. Over 15 rarely observed V segments, including chromosome 9 orphons, were excluded from the earlier analysis of about 610 of the donors because counts were too low. A further reported finding was that TCR beta sequences accurately predicted the HLA-A and HLA-B alleles for most subjects in the first cohort. Because the 87-base-pair reads could not distinguish some IMGT-functional V segments, including TRBV6-2 and TRBV6-3, those segments were excluded.

Receptor amplification or capture employed the immunoSEQ multiplex PCR assay. A mixture of 60 forward primers for TCR Vbeta segments and 13 reverse primers for TCR Jbeta segments was used in the multiplex PCR. The CDR3 region of rearranged TCR beta genes was amplified from genomic DNA by a multiplex PCR assay. Amplified TCR beta libraries were sequenced as 87-base-pair reads on the Illumina HiSeq System. For the original study's pipeline: A later analysis tallied tens of millions of unique TCR beta chains across the roughly 610 repertoires, and about 12 million of those chains were shared by two or more donors. Raw reads were error-corrected and collapsed into unique sequences by a nearest-neighbor algorithm in which closely related sequences were merged to remove PCR and sequencing errors. CDR3 sequences were aligned to IMGT reference sequences to assign V, D and J gene segments. For a sequence to be retained, a match of at least six nucleotides to both a V gene segment and a J gene segment was required. Rearrangements were called productive when the CDR3 lacked stop codons and stayed in frame with V and J; all others were non-productive. Following IMGT convention, CDR3 was defined as the stretch from the second conserved V-encoded cysteine to the conserved J-encoded phenylalanine. Sequences without an unambiguous match to a single V gene segment were excluded from the earlier analysis of 450 to 750 of the donors. In an earlier analysis of approximately 560 of the donors, a V segment was called functional when productive rearrangements were above 56.7%, and segregating when the standard deviation between donors exceeded 5%. A statistical classification framework was built for diagnosing cytomegalovirus status from the catalog of TCR beta chain sequences. V and J gene assignment, in a later analysis, came from comparing TCR nucleotide sequences with IMGT/GENE-DB human TR gene sequences. The TCRdist pipeline was used in a later analysis to assign CDR3 sequences and most-parsimonious VDJ recombination scenarios. A later analysis defined each TCR beta chain by its CDR3 amino acid sequence plus V-gene family, and excluded reads lacking a unique V-gene family. To address suspected cross-contamination and a sequencing artifact, a later analysis removed around 600 highly shared, low-generation-probability nucleotide sequences. A later analysis calculated a clonal expansion index for each public chain from normalized within-repertoire ranks of inferred template counts. A later analysis computed generation probabilities with a VDJ recombination model fitted to out-of-frame rearrangements, and checked the results against IGoR. In a later analysis, TCR-TCR, TCR-HLA and TCR-CMV co-occurrence was scored with hypergeometric tests, and a repertoire-size bias correction was applied to TCR pairs. In a later analysis, false discovery rates were estimated by permuting HLA or CMV assignments 20 times. A later analysis grouped co-occurring TCRs with DBSCAN, adding TCRdist sequence similarity when clustering within HLA-allele-positive subsets. Repertoires with fewer than 30,000 or more than 120,000 public chains were left out of co-occurrence clustering, as were five repertoires with anomalous nucleotide sharing. TCRdb re-hosts the immuneACCESS table, in-frame sequences only. Its copies lack some clones; in the studies checked, an unresolved V gene accounts for under half of them, and the cause for the rest is not known. D and trimming come from the DNA, and the V and J calls and clone size come from that table. For this sample the table gives some 130,000 clones, of which approximately 70% were detected only once. Approximately 1.7% of the sample comes from the top ten.

The chain is assembled from TRBV10-1 and TRBJ2-5, with 7 bases matching TRBD1. The end of the DNA aligns better with TRBJ2-7, so the J call may be wrong. Sequencing was carried out using PBMCs. This sequence originates from a human donor in good health. The CDR3 in this case is CASSPGRQGAYEQYF. The DNA sequence is as follows: TGCGCCAGCAGCCCCGGCCGGCAGGGGGCCTACGAGCAGTACTTC.